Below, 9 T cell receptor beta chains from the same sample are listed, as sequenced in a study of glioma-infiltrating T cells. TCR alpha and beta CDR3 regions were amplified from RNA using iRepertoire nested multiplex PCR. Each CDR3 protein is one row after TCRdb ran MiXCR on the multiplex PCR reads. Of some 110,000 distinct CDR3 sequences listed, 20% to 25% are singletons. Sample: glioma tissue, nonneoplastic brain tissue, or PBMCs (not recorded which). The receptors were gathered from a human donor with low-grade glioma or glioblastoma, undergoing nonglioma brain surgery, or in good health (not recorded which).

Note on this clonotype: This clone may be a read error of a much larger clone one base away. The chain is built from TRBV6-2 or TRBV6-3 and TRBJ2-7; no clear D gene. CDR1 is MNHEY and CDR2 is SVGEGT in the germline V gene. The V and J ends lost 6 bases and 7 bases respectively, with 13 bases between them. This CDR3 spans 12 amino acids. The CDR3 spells CASSTDSIEQYF. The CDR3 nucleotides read TGTGCCAGCAGCACCGACTCTATAGAGCAGTACTTC.

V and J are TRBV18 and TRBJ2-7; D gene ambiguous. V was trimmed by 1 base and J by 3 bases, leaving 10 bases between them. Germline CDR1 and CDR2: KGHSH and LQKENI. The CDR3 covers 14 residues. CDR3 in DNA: TGTGCCAGCTCACCACAGGTATCGAGCTACGAGCAGTACTTC. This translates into CASSPQVSSYEQYF.

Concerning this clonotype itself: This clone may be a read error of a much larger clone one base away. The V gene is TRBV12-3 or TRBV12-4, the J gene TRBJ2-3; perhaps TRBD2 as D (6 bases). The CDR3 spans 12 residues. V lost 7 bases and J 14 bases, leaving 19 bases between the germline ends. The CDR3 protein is CASKEGARPPYF. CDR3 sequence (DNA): TGTGCCAGCAAGGAGGGCGCGAGGCCTCCGTATTTT.

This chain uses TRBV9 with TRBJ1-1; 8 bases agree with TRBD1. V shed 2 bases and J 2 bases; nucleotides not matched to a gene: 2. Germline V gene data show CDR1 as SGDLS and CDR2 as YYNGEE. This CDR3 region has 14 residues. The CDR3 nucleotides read TGTGCCAGCAGCGTTGGACAGGGTAACACTGAAGCTTTCTTT. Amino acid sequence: CASSVGQGNTEAFF.

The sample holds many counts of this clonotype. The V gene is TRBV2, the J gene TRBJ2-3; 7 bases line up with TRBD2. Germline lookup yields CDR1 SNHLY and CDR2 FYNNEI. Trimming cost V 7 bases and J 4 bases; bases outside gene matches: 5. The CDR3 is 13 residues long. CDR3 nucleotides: TGTGCCAGCACTGCGGGAGCCCCAGATACGCAGTATTTT. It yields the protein CASTAGAPDTQYF.

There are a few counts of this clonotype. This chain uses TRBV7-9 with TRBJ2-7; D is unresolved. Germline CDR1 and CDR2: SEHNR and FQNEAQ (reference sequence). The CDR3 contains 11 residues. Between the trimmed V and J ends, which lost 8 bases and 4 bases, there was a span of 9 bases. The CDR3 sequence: CASGWAYEQYF. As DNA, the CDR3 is TGTGCCAGCGGATGGGCGTACGAGCAGTACTTC.

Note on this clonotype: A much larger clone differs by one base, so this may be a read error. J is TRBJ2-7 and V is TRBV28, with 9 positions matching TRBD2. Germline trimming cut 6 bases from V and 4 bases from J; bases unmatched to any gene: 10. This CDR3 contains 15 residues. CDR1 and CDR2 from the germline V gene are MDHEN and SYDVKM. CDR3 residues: CASSLLAGRGYEQYF. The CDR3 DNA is TGTGCCAGCAGCCTCCTAGCGGGAAGAGGATACGAGCAGTACTTC.

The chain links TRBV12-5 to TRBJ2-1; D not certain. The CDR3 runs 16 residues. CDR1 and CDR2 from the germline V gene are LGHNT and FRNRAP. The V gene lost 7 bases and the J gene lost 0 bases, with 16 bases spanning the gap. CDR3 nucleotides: TGTGCTAGTGCCCGGATTGCGGCCAGCTCCTACAATGAGCAGTTCTTC. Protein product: CASARIAASSYNEQFF.

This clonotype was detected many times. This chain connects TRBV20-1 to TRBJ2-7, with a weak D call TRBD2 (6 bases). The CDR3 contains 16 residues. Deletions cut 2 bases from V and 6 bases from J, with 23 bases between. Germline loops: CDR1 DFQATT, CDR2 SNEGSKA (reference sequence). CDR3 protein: CSARSRSWQGGGEQYF. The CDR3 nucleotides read TGCAGTGCTAGATCCCGATCGTGGCAGGGAGGCGGCGAGCAGTACTTC.